The text below deals with one TCR beta chain. This receptor's antigen is unknown. No base-level quality is on record; no much larger clone is a single base apart. The data are from a study of graft-versus-host responses after intestinal transplantation (dated by TCRdb to the early 2020s). The study in broad terms: The transplants that recipients received were multivisceral, liver-intestinal, or isolated intestinal. Anti-thymocyte globulin induction was given to all recipients, followed by maintenance tacrolimus and steroids for about 3 years. Bulk TCR-beta CDR3 sequencing was used to track graft-versus-host and host-versus-graft alloreactive T cell clones in the graft, circulation and bone marrow after intestinal transplantation. To identify alloreactive clones, pre-transplant mixed lymphocyte reaction products were sequenced and then compared with unstimulated pre-transplant donor and recipient T cells. The cohort enrolled about 23 intestinal transplant recipients, one of whom was a retransplant, and a few patients without pretransplant specimens were excluded. Donor T cell macrochimerism was defined as a peak of at least 4% donor T cells among recipient peripheral blood mononuclear cells. Rather than going through the commercial service, samples from three later patients were sequenced in-house on an Illumina MiSeq and processed with MiXCR. Findings and caveats that apply to the study as a whole: The conclusions were limited by the relatively low number and heterogeneity of the intestinal transplant patients. High GvH to HvG T cell clonal ratios were observed in the allografts of patients with donor T cell macrochimerism. GvH clones were detected in recipient bone marrow, and some appeared earlier in ileal mucosa or blood, consistent with an intestinal mucosal origin. Peak levels of circulating GvH clones were associated with declines in HvG clones early after transplant.

The CDR3 starts with the cysteine, ends with the phenylalanine, and has 15 residues. Of all the DNA, just the CDR3 is kept, 45 bases in frame from base 1. V loses 0 bases of germline sequence and J loses 5 bases, and the interval between the two ends is 13 bases. For CDR1 and CDR2, the germline V gene lists LGHNA and YNFKEQ. The library was built by means of the immunoSEQ multiplex PCR assay. For most patients, high-throughput TCR-beta CDR3 sequencing of genomic DNA was performed by Adaptive Biotechnologies. The authors' pipeline ran thus. Adaptive's ImmunoSEQ software supplied the TCR sequencing data for under 20 patients, while MiXCR and VDJtools were used to process a few other patients. CDR3 nucleotide sequences shared by donor and recipient were removed because the origin of these sequences could not be assigned. Alloreactive clones required at least 2-fold expansion over unstimulated cells and minimum CFSE-low frequency of 0.002% (template counts) or 0.001% (read counts). Mappable clones were those detected in sequenced pre-transplant spleen, lymph node, or MLR CFSE-low populations of the donor or recipient. Cumulative frequency of alloreactive clones was calculated as a percentage of all sequences weighted by copy number. As stored in TCRdb, this immuneACCESS dataset retains in-frame rearrangements with V and J assigned. A fraction of the clones does not appear; measured against another copy, unresolved V genes explain less than half of the discrepancy, and the remainder lacks a known reason. For V, J and clone size, that table is used; D and trimming come from the DNA. In this sample the table shows roughly 50,000 clones, roughly nine tenths of which occur a single time. The top ten clones comprise around 5.5% of the sample.

In the first month after transplant, blood samples were collected up to 4 times, and after that at least monthly when available. The rearrangement joined TRBV4-2 to TRBJ1-1; 5 matching bases give a weak D call of TRBD1. This clonotype originated in a human patient who received an intestinal transplant, so some T cells may come from the graft donor. The material was PBMCs, obtained 650 to 670 days after intestinal transplant. The base sequence is TGTGCCAGCAGCCAAGATGAACAGGTGGGGACTGAAGCTTTCTTT. Its protein is CASSQDEQVGTEAFF.